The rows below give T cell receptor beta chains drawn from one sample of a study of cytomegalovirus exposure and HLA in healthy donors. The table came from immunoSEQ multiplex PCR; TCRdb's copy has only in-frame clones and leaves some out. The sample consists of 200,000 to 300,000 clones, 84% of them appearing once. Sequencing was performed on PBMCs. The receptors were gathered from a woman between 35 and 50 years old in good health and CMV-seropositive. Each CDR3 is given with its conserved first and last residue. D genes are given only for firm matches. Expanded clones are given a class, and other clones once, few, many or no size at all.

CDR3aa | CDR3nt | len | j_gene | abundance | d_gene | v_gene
CASGGAEDYEQYF | TGTGCCAGCGGCGGGGCGGAAGACTACGAGCAGTACTTC | 13 | TRBJ2-7 | NA | NA | TRBV5-6
CASSLGQINEQFF | TGTGCCAGCAGTTTAGGGCAGATCAATGAGCAGTTCTTC | 13 | TRBJ2-1 | once | NA | TRBV27
CAWSWDSRNSPLHF | TGTGCCTGGAGTTGGGACAGCAGAAATTCACCCCTCCACTTT | 14 | TRBJ1-6 | NA | TRBD1 | TRBV30
CASSVDSSSYEQYF | TGTGCCAGCAGCGTAGACAGTAGCTCCTACGAGCAGTACTTC | 14 | TRBJ2-7 | NA | NA | TRBV9
CASSPSRQGDSPLHF | TGTGCCAGCAGCCCATCTCGACAGGGAGATTCACCCCTCCACTTT | 15 | TRBJ1-6 | NA | TRBD1 | TRBV13
CSVDRDDADGYTF | TGCAGCGTAGACAGGGACGATGCCGATGGCTACACCTTC | 13 | TRBJ1-2 | NA | TRBD1 | TRBV29-1
CAWSRGHLGLAGKASEQYF | TGTGCCTGGAGTCGGGGACACTTGGGGCTAGCGGGGAAAGCGTCCGAGCAGTACTTC | 19 | TRBJ2-7 | NA | TRBD2 | TRBV30
CASSSAGAVNTEAFF | TGTGCCAGTAGCTCCGCGGGGGCGGTGAACACTGAAGCTTTCTTT | 15 | TRBJ1-1 | NA | NA | TRBV19
CASSTRLAGNSYEQYF | TGCGCCAGCAGCACTAGACTAGCGGGAAACTCCTACGAGCAGTACTTC | 16 | TRBJ2-7 | few | TRBD2 | TRBV5-1
CASSVGASGEETQYF | TGTGCCAGCAGCGTAGGGGCTAGCGGGGAAGAGACCCAGTACTTC | 15 | TRBJ2-5 | NA | TRBD2 | TRBV9
CASSSSTSGLTDTQYF | TGTGCCAGCAGCTCGTCGACTAGCGGTCTCACAGATACGCAGTATTTT | 16 | TRBJ2-3 | NA | TRBD2 | TRBV5-6
CASSQVVLSGANVLTF | TGTGCCAGCAGCCAGGTAGTCCTCTCTGGGGCCAACGTCCTGACTTTC | 16 | TRBJ2-6 | NA | NA | TRBV4-2
CASSLSVPGIPTEAFF | TGTGCCAGCAGTTTAAGCGTCCCCGGGATCCCCACTGAAGCTTTCTTT | 16 | TRBJ1-1 | NA | NA | TRBV27
CASSLPEATNYGYTF | TGTGCCAGCAGTTTACCGGAGGCGACTAACTATGGCTACACCTTC | 15 | TRBJ1-2 | NA | NA | TRBV28
CASSALDRAQETQYF | TGTGCCAGCAGCGCGTTGGACAGAGCCCAAGAGACCCAGTACTTC | 15 | TRBJ2-5 | NA | NA | TRBV13
CASSLGTGRMNTEAFF | TGTGCCAGCAGCTTGGGAACGGGTCGAATGAACACTGAAGCTTTCTTT | 16 | TRBJ1-1 | few | NA | TRBV5-6
CASSPTSGSGDEQFF | TGTGCCAGCAGCCCTACTAGCGGGAGCGGCGATGAGCAGTTCTTC | 15 | TRBJ2-1 | NA | TRBD2 | TRBV7-3
CASSEGQGNTEAFF | TGTGCCAGCAGCGAGGGACAGGGGAACACTGAAGCTTTCTTT | 14 | TRBJ1-1 | few | TRBD1 | TRBV5-6
CASSETGYTTEAFF | TGTGCCAGCAGCGAGACAGGATACACCACTGAAGCTTTCTTT | 14 | TRBJ1-1 | once | NA | TRBV7-2
CASSANDRAYGYTF | TGTGCCAGCAGCGCGAACGACAGGGCCTATGGCTACACCTTC | 14 | TRBJ1-2 | NA | TRBD1 | TRBV5-8
CASSLVTLAGNIQYF | TGTGCCAGCAGCTTAGTGACTCTAGCGGGAAACATTCAGTACTTC | 15 | TRBJ2-4 | NA | TRBD2 | TRBV7-2
CASTRQGTDTQYF | TGTGCCAGCACTCGACAGGGCACAGATACGCAGTATTTT | 13 | TRBJ2-3 | NA | NA | TRBV28
CAWSGGRRTDTQYF | TGTGCCTGGAGTGGCGGGCGACGCACAGATACGCAGTATTTT | 14 | TRBJ2-3 | few | NA | TRBV30
CASSRPGDANEQYF | TGTGCCAGTAGTAGGCCAGGGGATGCCAACGAGCAGTACTTC | 14 | TRBJ2-7 | NA | NA | TRBV19
CASSPNPLAGSYNEQFF | TGTGCCAGCAGCCCGAATCCCCTAGCGGGCTCCTACAATGAGCAGTTCTTC | 17 | TRBJ2-1 | NA | TRBD2 | TRBV7-7
CASSLQSGTSGIEQYF | TGTGCCAGCAGCTTGCAATCCGGGACTAGCGGGATCGAGCAGTACTTC | 16 | TRBJ2-7 | once | TRBD2 | TRBV7-9
CATPRRIDRGPDTGELFF | TGTGCCACCCCGAGAAGGATTGACAGGGGGCCCGACACCGGGGAGCTGTTTTTT | 18 | TRBJ2-2 | NA | TRBD1 | TRBV9
CASRTGNNQPQHF | TGTGCCAGCAGGACAGGGAACAATCAGCCCCAGCATTTT | 13 | TRBJ1-5 | few | TRBD1 | TRBV6-1
CASSSHTGELFF | TGTGCCAGCAGCTCACATACCGGGGAGCTGTTTTTT | 12 | TRBJ2-2 | few | NA | TRBV7-9
CASSFTPGQYNTEAFF | TGCGCCAGCAGCTTTACTCCGGGACAGTATAACACTGAAGCTTTCTTT | 16 | TRBJ1-1 | NA | TRBD1 | TRBV5-1
CASRGGQGNYGYTF | TGTGCCAGTAGGGGTGGACAGGGGAACTATGGCTACACCTTC | 14 | TRBJ1-2 | NA | TRBD1 | TRBV19
CATSRELALSYEQYF | TGTGCCACCAGCAGAGAACTAGCGTTATCCTACGAGCAGTACTTC | 15 | TRBJ2-7 | NA | TRBD2 | TRBV15
CASSFGGNYNEQFF | TGCGCCAGCAGCTTTGGCGGAAACTACAATGAGCAGTTCTTC | 14 | TRBJ2-1 | NA | NA | TRBV5-1
CASSDPGTSSSYNEQFF | TGTGCCAGCAGTGATCCCGGGACTAGCAGCTCCTACAATGAGCAGTTCTTC | 17 | TRBJ2-1 | NA | TRBD2 | TRBV2
CASSRSGSGGNEQFF | TGTGCCAGCAGCCGAAGCGGGAGTGGGGGCAATGAGCAGTTCTTC | 15 | TRBJ2-1 | NA | TRBD2 | TRBV11-1
CASSLAPGSSYGYTF | TGCGCCAGCAGCTTGGCCCCAGGCAGCTCCTATGGCTACACCTTC | 15 | TRBJ1-2 | NA | NA | TRBV5-1
CASSQYRGPGNTIYF | TGCGCCAGCAGCCAGTACAGGGGACCCGGAAACACCATATATTTT | 15 | TRBJ1-3 | once | TRBD1 | TRBV4-3
CASSLAAGGPADTQYF | TGTGCCAGCAGCTTAGCGGCGGGAGGGCCGGCAGATACGCAGTATTTT | 16 | TRBJ2-3 | NA | TRBD2 | TRBV7-9
CASSLGGNEQFF | TGCGCCAGCAGCTTAGGAGGGAATGAGCAGTTCTTC | 12 | TRBJ2-1 | NA | NA | TRBV5-1
CASSPGGFNEKLFF | TGTGCCAGCAGCCCAGGGGGCTTCAATGAAAAACTGTTTTTT | 14 | TRBJ1-4 | NA | TRBD1 | TRBV7-2
CASSQDNGGAGGPHEQYF | TGCGCCAGCAGCCAAGATAATGGGGGGGCGGGAGGGCCCCACGAGCAGTACTTC | 18 | TRBJ2-7 | NA | TRBD2 | TRBV4-3
CASRYRSGEKLFF | TGTGCCAGCAGATACAGGTCCGGTGAAAAACTGTTTTTT | 13 | TRBJ1-4 | NA | NA | TRBV4-2
CASSEQTGYEQYF | TGTGCCAGCAGTGAACAGACCGGGTACGAGCAGTACTTC | 13 | TRBJ2-7 | NA | NA | TRBV2
CASKQAPHHKYYEQFF | TGTGCCAGCAAGCAAGCCCCCCATCATAAGTACTATGAGCAGTTCTTC | 16 | TRBJ2-1 | NA | NA | TRBV27